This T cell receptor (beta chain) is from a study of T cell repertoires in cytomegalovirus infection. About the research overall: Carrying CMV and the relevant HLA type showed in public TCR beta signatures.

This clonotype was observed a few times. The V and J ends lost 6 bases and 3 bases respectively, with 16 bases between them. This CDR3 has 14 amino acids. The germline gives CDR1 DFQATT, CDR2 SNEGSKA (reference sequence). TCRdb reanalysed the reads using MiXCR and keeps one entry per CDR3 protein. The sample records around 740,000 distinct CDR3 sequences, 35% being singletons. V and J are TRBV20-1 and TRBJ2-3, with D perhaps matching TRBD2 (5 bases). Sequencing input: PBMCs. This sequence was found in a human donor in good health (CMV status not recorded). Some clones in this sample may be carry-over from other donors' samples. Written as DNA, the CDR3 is TGCAGTGCGGAGGTCGAGTTCCAAACAGATACGCAGTATTTT. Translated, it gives CSAEVEFQTDTQYF.